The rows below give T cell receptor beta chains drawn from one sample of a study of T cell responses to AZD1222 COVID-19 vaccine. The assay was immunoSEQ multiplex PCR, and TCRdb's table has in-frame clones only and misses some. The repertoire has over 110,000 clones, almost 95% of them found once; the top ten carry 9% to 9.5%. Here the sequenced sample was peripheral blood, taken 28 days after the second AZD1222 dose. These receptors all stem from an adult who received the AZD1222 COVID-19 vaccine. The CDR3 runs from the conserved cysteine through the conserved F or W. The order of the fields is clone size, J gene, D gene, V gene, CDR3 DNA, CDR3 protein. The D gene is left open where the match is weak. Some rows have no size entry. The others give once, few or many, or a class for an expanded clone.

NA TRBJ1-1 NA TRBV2 TGTGCCAGCAGCGTCAATTGGATGAACACTGAAGCTTTCTTT CASSVNWMNTEAFF
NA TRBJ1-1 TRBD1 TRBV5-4 TGTGCCAGCAGCCGGTTAGGGACAGGGGTATCGGCTGAAGCTTTCTTT CASSRLGTGVSAEAFF
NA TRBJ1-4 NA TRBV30 TGTGCCTGGAGCGATGGACAGCCAACGATGAATGAAAAACTGTTTTTT CAWSDGQPTMNEKLFF
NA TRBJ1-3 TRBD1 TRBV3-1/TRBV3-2 TGTGCCAGCAGCCGCACCCGACAGGGGATGGTAAACACCATATATTTT CASSRTRQGMVNTIYF
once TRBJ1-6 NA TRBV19 TGTGCCAGTGGGCCACACGGAGATTCACCCCTCCACTTT CASGPHGDSPLHF
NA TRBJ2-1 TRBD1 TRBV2 TGTGCCAGCAGTGGACAGGGGGTTTGGGACAATGAGCAGTTCTTC CASSGQGVWDNEQFF
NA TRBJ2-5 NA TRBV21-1 TGTGCCAGCGTCATCAGGGGGGGTGAGACCCAGTACTTC CASVIRGGETQYF
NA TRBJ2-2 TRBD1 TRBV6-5 TGTGCCACCTCGGGACAGACACTGAACACCGGGGAGCTGTTTTTT CATSGQTLNTGELFF
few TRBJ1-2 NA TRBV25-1 TGTGCCAGCAGTGACCTACGAGGAGGGCTTATCTTC CASSDLRGGLIF
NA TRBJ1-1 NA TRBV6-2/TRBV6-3 TGTGCCAGCAGTGATCTTAATTCGAACACTGAAGCTTTCTTT CASSDLNSNTEAFF
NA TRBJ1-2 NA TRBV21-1 TGTGCCAGCAGAGAGCCGGGGGGACGGCACTATGGCTACACCTTC CASREPGGRHYGYTF
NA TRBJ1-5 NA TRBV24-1 TGTGCCACCAGTGATCAGGGTGGTTCCCAGCATTTT CATSDQGGSQHF
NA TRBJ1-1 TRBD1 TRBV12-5 TGTGCTAGTGGTTTGTCAGGGGGCACTGAAGCTTTCTTT CASGLSGGTEAFF
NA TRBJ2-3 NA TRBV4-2 TGTGCCAGCAGCCAAGGAGGAGGGCCTTCGGATACGCAGTATTTT CASSQGGGPSDTQYF
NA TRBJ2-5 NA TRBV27 TGTGCCAGCAGTTGGCAGTACCAAGAGACCCAGTACTTC CASSWQYQETQYF
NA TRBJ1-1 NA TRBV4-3 TGCGCCAGCAGCCAAGAACACAGGAACACTGAAGCTTTCTTT CASSQEHRNTEAFF
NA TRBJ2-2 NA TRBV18 TGTGCCAGCTCGCCGACACCTAACACCGGGGAGCTGTTTTTT CASSPTPNTGELFF
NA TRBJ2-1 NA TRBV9 TGTGCCAGCACTTCCGGGACTGGCTCCTACAATGAGCAGTTCTTC CASTSGTGSYNEQFF
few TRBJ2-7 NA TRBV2 TGTGCCAGCAGTTCCTCCCCCGGGCTTCTATCCTACGAGCAGTACTTC CASSSSPGLLSYEQYF
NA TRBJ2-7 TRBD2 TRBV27 TGTGCAAGCAGCGGTTCTAGCGGGAGCGAGCAGTACTTC CASSGSSGSEQYF
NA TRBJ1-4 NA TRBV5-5 TGTGCCAGCACCCTGGGGGCAACTAATGAAAAACTGTTTTTT CASTLGATNEKLFF
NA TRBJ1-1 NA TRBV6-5 TGTGCCAGCAGTTATCCCAACACTGAAGCTTTCTTT CASSYPNTEAFF
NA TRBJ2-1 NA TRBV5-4 TGTGCCAGCAGCGGATCTGCAGATGAGCAGTTCTTC CASSGSADEQFF
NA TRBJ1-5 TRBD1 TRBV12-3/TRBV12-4 TGTGCCAGCAGCCGGACAGGGGAGAAGCATTTT CASSRTGEKHF
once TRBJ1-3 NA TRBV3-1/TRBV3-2 TGTGCCAGCAGCCAAGTGAACTCTGGAAACACCATATATTTT CASSQVNSGNTIYF
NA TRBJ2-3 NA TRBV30 TGTGCCTGGAGTGTACTGGGGGATACGCAGTATTTT CAWSVLGDTQYF
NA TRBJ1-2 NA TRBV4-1 TGCGCCAGCAGCCCCCGGGTTAGGGATGGCTACACCTTC CASSPRVRDGYTF
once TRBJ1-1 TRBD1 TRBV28 TGTGCCAGCAGCCCCGTAGGACAGGGGGCGGCTGAAGCTTTCTTT CASSPVGQGAAEAFF
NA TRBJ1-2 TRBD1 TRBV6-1 TGTGCCAGCAGTGCGATGTTCGGGGGACAGGGTCGGCATGGCTACACCTTC CASSAMFGGQGRHGYTF
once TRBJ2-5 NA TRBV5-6 TGTGCCAGCAGCTTGCAAGAGACCCAGTACTTC CASSLQETQYF
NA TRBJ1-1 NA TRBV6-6 TGTGCCAGCAGCATTCCCTTGGGCACTGAAGCTTTCTTT CASSIPLGTEAFF
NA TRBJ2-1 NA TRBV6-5 TGTGCCAGCAGTTACCTCGGGGTCTACAATGAGCAGTTCTTC CASSYLGVYNEQFF
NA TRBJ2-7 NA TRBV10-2 TGCGCCAGCAGTGAGTTTTCGCAGTCACCCTACGAGCAGTACTTC CASSEFSQSPYEQYF
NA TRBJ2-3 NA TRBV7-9 TGTGCCAGCAGCTTAGATACCCAGGATACGCAGTATTTT CASSLDTQDTQYF
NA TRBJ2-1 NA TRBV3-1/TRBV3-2 TGTGCCAGCAGCCAAGGAACAGGGAGCTCCTACAATGAGCAGTTCTTC CASSQGTGSSYNEQFF
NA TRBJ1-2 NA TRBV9 TGTGCCAGCAGCAAGACAGATCTGTCCTATGGCTACACCTTC CASSKTDLSYGYTF
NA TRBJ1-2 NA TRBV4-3 TGCGCCAGCAGCCAAGATCCGGGATGGGATGGCTACACCTTC CASSQDPGWDGYTF
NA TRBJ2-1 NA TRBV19 TGTGCCAGTAGTATTGGTGGGAGTGGGCAGTTCTTC CASSIGGSGQFF
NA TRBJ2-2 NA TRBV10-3 TGTGCCATCAGTGAGTCTTCCGGGGGGGAGCTGTTTTTT CAISESSGGELFF
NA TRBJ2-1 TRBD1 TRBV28 TGTGCCAGCGGAACAGGGGTCAATGAGCAGTTCTTC CASGTGVNEQFF
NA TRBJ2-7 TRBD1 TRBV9 TGTGCCAGCAGCGCCCAGGGGGCACGCGACGAGCAGTACTTC CASSAQGARDEQYF
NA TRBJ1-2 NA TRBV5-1 TGCGCCAGCAACCCATCGTCAACTACAGACTATGGCTACACCTTC CASNPSSTTDYGYTF
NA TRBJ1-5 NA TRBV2 TGTGCCAGCAGTGCATCGGACAGCCAGCCCCAGCATTTT CASSASDSQPQHF
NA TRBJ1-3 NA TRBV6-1 TGTGCCAGCAGTGAAGCCTACAGCGCCTCTGGAAACACCATATATTTT CASSEAYSASGNTIYF
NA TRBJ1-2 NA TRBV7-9 TGTGCCAGCAGGGGTCGGTCCTCTTTTAACTATGGCTACACCTTC CASRGRSSFNYGYTF
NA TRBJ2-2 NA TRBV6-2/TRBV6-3 TGTGCCAGCACCCCGGCGACAGGTGGTTACACCGGGGAGCTGTTTTTT CASTPATGGYTGELFF
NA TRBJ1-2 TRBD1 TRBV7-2 TGTGCCAGCAGCCGACAGGGGGCTTGGGGCTACACCTTC CASSRQGAWGYTF
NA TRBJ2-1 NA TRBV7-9 TGTGCCAGCAGCTCGCGGTCTGAACCCTACAATGAGCAGTTCTTC CASSSRSEPYNEQFF
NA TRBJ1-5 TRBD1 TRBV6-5 TGTGCCAGCACCATGCCCGCAGGGGGTAATCAGCCCCAGCATTTT CASTMPAGGNQPQHF
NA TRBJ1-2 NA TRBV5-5 TGTGCCAGCAGCTTGGGGGGGGACCCAGCTAACTATGGCTACACCTTC CASSLGGDPANYGYTF
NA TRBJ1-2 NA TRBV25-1 TGTGCCAGCAGTGAATTTTTCGTCGACAACCCTAACTATGGCTACACCTTC CASSEFFVDNPNYGYTF
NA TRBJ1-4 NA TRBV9 TGTGCCAGCAGCGCGGACACCACAAATGAAAAACTGTTTTTT CASSADTTNEKLFF
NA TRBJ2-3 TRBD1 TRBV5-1 TGCGCCAGCAGCCCGGGACAGGGGGCTATAGATACGCAGTATTTT CASSPGQGAIDTQYF
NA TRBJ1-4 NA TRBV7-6 TGTGCCAGCAGCCTCCGTAGAGTTTCACATAAACCAACTAATGAAAAACTGTTTTTT CASSLRRVSHKPTNEKLFF
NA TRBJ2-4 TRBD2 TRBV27 TGTGCCAGCAGTTCAGCGGGACCGAACATTCAGTACTTC CASSSAGPNIQYF
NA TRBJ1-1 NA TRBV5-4 TGTGCCAGCAGCTTGGACAGGTGGAACACTGAAGCTTTCTTT CASSLDRWNTEAFF
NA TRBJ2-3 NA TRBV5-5 TGTGCCAGCAGCTTGAGGCTTCCTAGCACAGATACGCAGTATTTT CASSLRLPSTDTQYF
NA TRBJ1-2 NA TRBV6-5 TGTGCCAGCAGGAACTTGGACAGTCACTATGGCTACACCTTC CASRNLDSHYGYTF
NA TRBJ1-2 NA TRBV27 TGTGCCAGCAGTTCCGCGAACTCTAACTATGGCTACACCTTC CASSSANSNYGYTF